This note documents a single TCR beta chain sequence. No antigen is known for it. Per-nucleotide qualities are absent, and no much larger clonotype sits a single base away. The entry originates in a study of blood T cell repertoires in COVID-19 (dated by TCRdb to between 2020 and 2021). For the study in its entirety: Collaborator samples came from the United States, Italy and Spain and covered acute and convalescent phases of COVID-19. The material from the prospective study consisted of cDNA or gDNA derived from T cells, B-cell-depleted T cells, or PBMCs. Deeply sampled blood TCRbeta repertoires from subjects exposed to, actively infected with, or recovered from COVID-19 were included in the dataset. The repertoires were released in a freely available public database meant as a resource for research on the immune response to SARS-CoV-2. The samples were drawn from two sources: the first 160 participants of the ongoing ImmuneRACE study, and over 1,000 subjects contributed by 6 global collaborators. Nearly every sample came with metadata listing a de-identified subject ID, COVID-19 status, age in years and sex. Where available, HLA class I and class II types were obtained from metadata supplied by the sample provider rather than from assay-based typing. Beyond this particular receptor, the publication reports: The amount of clinical and demographic metadata varied by source and participant and was provided uncurated.

V loses 4 bases of germline sequence and J loses 7 bases, and the interval between the two ends is 20 bases. From the germline V gene, CDR1 is SGHAT and CDR2 is FQNNGV. Taken from cysteine to phenylalanine, the CDR3 has 15 residues. Solely the CDR3 DNA is kept, with 45 bases framed from the first base. The immunoSEQ Assay, a bias-controlled multiplex PCR, was used to amplify TCRbeta CDR3 regions from genomic DNA. Under the source paper's analysis protocol: The number of nucleated cells in each sample was estimated by amplification of reference gene primers within the assay. Sequence reads were collapsed and filtered to measure the absolute abundance of every unique TCRbeta CDR3 rearrangement. For each sample, productive Simpson clonality was calculated as the square root of Simpson's diversity index across productive rearrangements. Held by TCRdb, this immuneACCESS table contains in-frame sequences only and omits some clones. Under half of the omission traces to an unresolved V gene where checked; the cause of the rest is unknown. The D gene and trimming were derived from the DNA, and the V and J assignments and clone size from that table. The sample table contains about 180,000 clones; only one count was recorded for around 80% of them. The ten largest clonotypes hold 17% of the sample.

Enrolling through a virtual design, the prospective study's participants ranged in age from roughly 18 to 100 years and lived across about two dozen United States geographic areas. To assign participants to cohorts, the prospective study relied on clinical history that participants themselves reported in a screening survey and a study questionnaire. Recovered participants in ImmuneRACE Cohort 3 were defined by two consecutive negative NP/OP PCR tests, clearance by a healthcare professional, or resolution of symptoms. Mobile phlebotomists in the prospective study collected whole blood, serum and a nasopharyngeal or oropharyngeal swab from every participant. Participants in the prospective study had the option to provide additional blood draws and questionnaires over a roughly 2-month period. Prospective study blood samples were shipped either frozen or at room temperature before DNA extraction.

This TCR came from a woman in her fifties or sixties who had recovered from COVID-19. The chain couples TRBV11-2 to TRBJ2-7; the D region possibly corresponds to TRBD1 (5 bases align). Sequenced input: PBMCs or T cells enriched from blood (not recorded which). For the CDR3, the sequence is CASSSSSDLSGEQYF. The sequenced DNA is TGTGCCAGCAGCTCCAGTTCCGACTTATCAGGGGAGCAGTACTTC.